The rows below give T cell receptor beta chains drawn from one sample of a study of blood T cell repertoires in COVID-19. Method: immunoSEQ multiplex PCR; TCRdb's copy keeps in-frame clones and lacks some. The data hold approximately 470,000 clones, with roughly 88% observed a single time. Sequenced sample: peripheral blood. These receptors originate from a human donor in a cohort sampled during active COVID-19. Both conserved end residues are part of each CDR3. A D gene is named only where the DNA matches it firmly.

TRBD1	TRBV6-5	CASRSTGGESAAQHF
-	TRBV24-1	CATSDSEGYYEQYF
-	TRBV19	CASSEGANSPLHF
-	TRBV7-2	CASSRHPLESYTF
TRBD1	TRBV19	CASSSNRDRGQPQHF
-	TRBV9	CASSVGGNSPLHF
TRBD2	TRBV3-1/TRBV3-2	CASSHLGTSGRAGISEQYF
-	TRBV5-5	CASRSGVRTGELFF
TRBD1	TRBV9	CASSVNRGPGNTIYF
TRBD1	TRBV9	CASSVLGQGQPQHF
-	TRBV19	CASSIGGPYNEQFF
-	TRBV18	CASSSVRDSYEQYF
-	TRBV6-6	CASRVLGANEKLFF
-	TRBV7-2	CASSLGVGGGTEAFF
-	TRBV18	CASSPPSTGNTGELFF
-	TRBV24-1	CATSERAVPEKLFF
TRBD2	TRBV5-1	CASSLVGTSGQETQYF
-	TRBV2	CARQMDAGVGYTF
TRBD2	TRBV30	CAWAPKWTSGTQYF
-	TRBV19	CASSSVGLAKNIQYF
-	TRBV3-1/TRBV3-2	CASSQRQDNSPLHF
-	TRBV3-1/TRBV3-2	CASSEGTTEAGGNEQFF
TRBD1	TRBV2	CASSDSLPGQVYEQYF
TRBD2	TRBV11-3	CASSLDPSGDTQYF
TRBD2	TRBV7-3	CASSIGTSGSYGETQYF
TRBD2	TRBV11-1	CASNLGLAMGEQYF
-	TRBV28	CASSPSGGTDEKLFF
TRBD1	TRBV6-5	CASSSLGQGGGNTIYF
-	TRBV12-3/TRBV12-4	CASSFLRDQPQHF
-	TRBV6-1	CASRLPPYEQYF
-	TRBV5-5	CASSSDLGVYMETQYF
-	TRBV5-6	CASSLPSPYEQYF
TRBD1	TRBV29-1	CSVSSSTGRETQYF
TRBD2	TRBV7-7	CASSLAGGSGTDTQYF
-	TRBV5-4	CASSSGQSSYNEQFF
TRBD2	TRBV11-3	CASSQTSGRYNEQFF
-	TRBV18	CASSLGQMNTEAFF
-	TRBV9	CASSGFSSYNEQFF
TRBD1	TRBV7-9	CASSSGQGRTEAFF
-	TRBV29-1	CSVDEVPYGYTF
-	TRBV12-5	CASGLSTTQHF
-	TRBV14	CASSFQEFKNTEAFF
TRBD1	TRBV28	CASSLAGSGGALGYF
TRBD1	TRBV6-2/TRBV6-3	CASSYRSRRQGSRYYGYTF
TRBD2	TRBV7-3	CAWEGRGYEQYF
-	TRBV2	CASIVLSSYNSPLHF
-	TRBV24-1	CATSDSGHRNTGELFF
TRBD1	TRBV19	CASSTIQGAGGYTF
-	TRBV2	CASNVRYSPLHF
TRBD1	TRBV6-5	CASSRTGGITEAFF
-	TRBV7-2	CASSLSLPGGLGTEAFF
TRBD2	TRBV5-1	CASSLVAGAYYEQYF